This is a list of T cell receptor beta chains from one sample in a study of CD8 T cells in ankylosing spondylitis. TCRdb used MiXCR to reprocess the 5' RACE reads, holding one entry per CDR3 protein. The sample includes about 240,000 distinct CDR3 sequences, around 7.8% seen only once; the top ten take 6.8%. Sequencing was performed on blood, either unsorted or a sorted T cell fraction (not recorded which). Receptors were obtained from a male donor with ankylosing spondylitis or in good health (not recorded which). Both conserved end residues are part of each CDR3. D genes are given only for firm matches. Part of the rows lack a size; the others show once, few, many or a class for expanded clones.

cdr3_nt: TGTGCCAGCAGCTTTATCCGCGAAGATACGCAGTATTTT
cdr3_aa: CASSFIREDTQYF
clone_size: many
v_call: TRBV7-2
d_call: -
j_call: TRBJ2-3

cdr3_nt: TGTGCCAGCAGCTTAGAGTCTCGACCCGTGAGGTTCTTC
cdr3_aa: CASSLESRPVRFF
clone_size: many
v_call: TRBV11-2
d_call: -
j_call: TRBJ2-1

cdr3_nt: TGCAGTGCTAGAAAAGGGGGGACTCCTATGAACACTGAAGCTTTCTTT
cdr3_aa: CSARKGGTPMNTEAFF
clone_size: many
v_call: TRBV20-1
d_call: -
j_call: TRBJ1-1

cdr3_nt: TGTGCCAGCAAGGTTCAGGACTCCTACGAGCAGTACTTC
cdr3_aa: CASKVQDSYEQYF
clone_size: many
v_call: TRBV6-1
d_call: -
j_call: TRBJ2-7

cdr3_nt: TGCAGTGCTTTGGGCTCTACTAATCGGGCTTTCTTT
cdr3_aa: CSALGSTNRAFF
clone_size: many
v_call: TRBV20-1
d_call: -
j_call: TRBJ1-1

cdr3_nt: TGTGCCAGCAGTCCCGGGACTAGCTCCTACGAGCAGTACTTC
cdr3_aa: CASSPGTSSYEQYF
clone_size: many
v_call: TRBV6-2/TRBV6-3
d_call: TRBD2
j_call: TRBJ2-7

cdr3_nt: TGCGCCAGCAGCTATAGTGAGAGTGAGACCCAGTACTTC
cdr3_aa: CASSYSESETQYF
clone_size: many
v_call: TRBV5-1
d_call: -
j_call: TRBJ2-5

cdr3_nt: TGTGCCAGCTCGTCGGACAGGGGGCGCGAGCAGTACTTC
cdr3_aa: CASSSDRGREQYF
clone_size: few
v_call: TRBV18
d_call: TRBD1
j_call: TRBJ2-7

cdr3_nt: TGCAGTGCTAGAGTAGCGTCTAGCGGGAGGGCCGCCTACAATGAGCAGTTCTTC
cdr3_aa: CSARVASSGRAAYNEQFF
clone_size: few
v_call: TRBV20-1
d_call: TRBD2
j_call: TRBJ2-1

cdr3_nt: TGTGCCAGCAGCCGATACCAGGGGGTACAAGAGACCCAGTACTTC
cdr3_aa: CASSRYQGVQETQYF
clone_size: many
v_call: TRBV11-2
d_call: TRBD1
j_call: TRBJ2-5

cdr3_nt: TGTGCCAGCAGCTTAGTGGGACAGGGGGCTTCCTACAATGAGCAGTTCTTC
cdr3_aa: CASSLVGQGASYNEQFF
clone_size: many
v_call: TRBV7-9
d_call: TRBD1
j_call: TRBJ2-1

cdr3_nt: TGTGCCAGCAGGTTCACAGGGGATCTAGGAGCTTTCTTT
cdr3_aa: CASRFTGDLGAFF
clone_size: many
v_call: TRBV2
d_call: TRBD1
j_call: TRBJ1-1

cdr3_nt: TGTGCCAGCAGTCCTACTAGCGGGGGAAAAGATACGCAGTATTTT
cdr3_aa: CASSPTSGGKDTQYF
clone_size: once
v_call: TRBV6-2/TRBV6-3
d_call: TRBD2
j_call: TRBJ2-3

cdr3_nt: TGCGCCAGCAGCCAAGGGGGACTATACGACGAGCAGTACTTC
cdr3_aa: CASSQGGLYDEQYF
clone_size: few
v_call: TRBV4-1
d_call: TRBD2
j_call: TRBJ2-7

cdr3_nt: TGTGCCATCAGCCCCGGGCCGGACAAGATGGCTTTCTTT
cdr3_aa: CAISPGPDKMAFF
clone_size: -
v_call: TRBV10-3
d_call: -
j_call: TRBJ1-1

cdr3_nt: TGTGCCAGCAGCCTTAGCGGGCCCACCTACAATGAGCAGTTCTTC
cdr3_aa: CASSLSGPTYNEQFF
clone_size: -
v_call: TRBV5-6
d_call: TRBD2
j_call: TRBJ2-1

cdr3_nt: TGCAGTGCTAGAAAACAGGGCGGGAAAGAGACCCAGTACTTC
cdr3_aa: CSARKQGGKETQYF
clone_size: many
v_call: TRBV20-1
d_call: -
j_call: TRBJ2-5

cdr3_nt: TGTGCCAGCAGCCAGGACAGGGACGAGCAGTACTTC
cdr3_aa: CASSQDRDEQYF
clone_size: many
v_call: TRBV6-5
d_call: TRBD1
j_call: TRBJ2-7

cdr3_nt: TGTGCCAGCAGCCAAGACACAGATACGCAGTATTTT
cdr3_aa: CASSQDTDTQYF
clone_size: many
v_call: TRBV7-2
d_call: -
j_call: TRBJ2-3

cdr3_nt: TGTGCCAGCAGCTTAGCTGGGGCGGGGACGCGGACAGATACGCAGTATTTT
cdr3_aa: CASSLAGAGTRTDTQYF
clone_size: -
v_call: TRBV7-2
d_call: -
j_call: TRBJ2-3

cdr3_nt: TGCAGTGCTAGAGGCGCCCCCGGGACGCAAGGGAACTATGGCTACACCTTC
cdr3_aa: CSARGAPGTQGNYGYTF
clone_size: -
v_call: TRBV20-1
d_call: -
j_call: TRBJ1-2

cdr3_nt: TGTGCCAGCAGCATTCAAAATTCGGCTTTCTTT
cdr3_aa: CASSIQNSAFF
clone_size: many
v_call: TRBV6-2/TRBV6-3
d_call: -
j_call: TRBJ1-1

cdr3_nt: TGCGCCAGCAGCGCGCAGACAGGGGCGGTTTCCAAGAACATTCAGTACTTC
cdr3_aa: CASSAQTGAVSKNIQYF
clone_size: many
v_call: TRBV5-1
d_call: TRBD1
j_call: TRBJ2-4

cdr3_nt: TGTGCCGGACGGGACAGGCGTTCCGGGGAGCTGTTTTTT
cdr3_aa: CAGRDRRSGELFF
clone_size: many
v_call: TRBV6-1
d_call: TRBD1
j_call: TRBJ2-2

cdr3_nt: TGTGCCAGCAGCTTAGAGTTAGGGGAGCTGTTTTTT
cdr3_aa: CASSLELGELFF
clone_size: many
v_call: TRBV7-3
d_call: -
j_call: TRBJ2-2

cdr3_nt: TGTGCCAGCTACAGAAACTACAATGAGCAGTTCTTC
cdr3_aa: CASYRNYNEQFF
clone_size: many
v_call: TRBV5-6
d_call: -
j_call: TRBJ2-1

cdr3_nt: TGCGCCAGCAGCTCCGCGACTAGCGGGAGCCAAGAGACCCAGTACTTC
cdr3_aa: CASSSATSGSQETQYF
clone_size: -
v_call: TRBV5-1
d_call: TRBD2
j_call: TRBJ2-5

cdr3_nt: TGTGCCATCAGTCTTGACGGCTACAATCAGCCCCAGCATTTT
cdr3_aa: CAISLDGYNQPQHF
clone_size: many
v_call: TRBV10-3
d_call: -
j_call: TRBJ1-5

cdr3_nt: TGTGCCAGCAGCCAACGACAGGGGAATGGAGAGACCCAGTACTTC
cdr3_aa: CASSQRQGNGETQYF
clone_size: many
v_call: TRBV3-1
d_call: TRBD1
j_call: TRBJ2-5

cdr3_nt: TGCAGTGCTACCCCTGACAGGATGAACACTGAAGCTTTCTTT
cdr3_aa: CSATPDRMNTEAFF
clone_size: -
v_call: TRBV20-1
d_call: -
j_call: TRBJ1-1

cdr3_nt: TGTGCCAGCAGCGAACGGACGGGGACCGGGGAGCTGTTTTTT
cdr3_aa: CASSERTGTGELFF
clone_size: many
v_call: TRBV7-8
d_call: -
j_call: TRBJ2-2

cdr3_nt: TGTGCCAGCAGTTCTGACAGGGAGAATGAGCAGTTCTTC
cdr3_aa: CASSSDRENEQFF
clone_size: many
v_call: TRBV12-3/TRBV12-4
d_call: TRBD1
j_call: TRBJ2-1

cdr3_nt: TGCGCCAGCAGCCAAGAGGGACTAGCGGGAGCCGGGGAGCTGTTTTTT
cdr3_aa: CASSQEGLAGAGELFF
clone_size: few
v_call: TRBV4-3
d_call: TRBD2
j_call: TRBJ2-2

cdr3_nt: TGTGCCAGCAGTAATACAGGGGCTGGGGCCAACGTCCTGACTTTC
cdr3_aa: CASSNTGAGANVLTF
clone_size: -
v_call: TRBV7-6
d_call: TRBD1
j_call: TRBJ2-6

cdr3_nt: TGTGCCAGCAGTGAGCGGACAGGGTATAATTCACCCCTCCACTTT
cdr3_aa: CASSERTGYNSPLHF
clone_size: -
v_call: TRBV6-1
d_call: TRBD1
j_call: TRBJ1-6

cdr3_nt: TGCAGCGTTGGACCTCCACCCAATGAGCAGTTCTTC
cdr3_aa: CSVGPPPNEQFF
clone_size: many
v_call: TRBV29-1
d_call: -
j_call: TRBJ2-1

cdr3_nt: TGTGCCAGCAGCTTGGAACCGGGACTAGCCCAACGAGGGGCCACCCAGTACTTC
cdr3_aa: CASSLEPGLAQRGATQYF
clone_size: few
v_call: TRBV3-1
d_call: TRBD2
j_call: TRBJ2-5

cdr3_nt: TGTGCCAGCAGCCCAGGGGGGGATGAGCAGTTCTTC
cdr3_aa: CASSPGGDEQFF
clone_size: many
v_call: TRBV7-9
d_call: -
j_call: TRBJ2-1

cdr3_nt: TGCAGCGTCCTTCTTCCAGCAGAGAACACCGGGGAGCTGTTTTTT
cdr3_aa: CSVLLPAENTGELFF
clone_size: many
v_call: TRBV29-1
d_call: -
j_call: TRBJ2-2

cdr3_nt: TGCAGTGGTCTCAGGGACAGGGACTACGAGCAGTACTTC
cdr3_aa: CSGLRDRDYEQYF
clone_size: many
v_call: TRBV20-1
d_call: TRBD1
j_call: TRBJ2-7

cdr3_nt: TGTGCCAGCGCGATCCCTTCGGGGGGCCGGGAGACCCAGTACTTC
cdr3_aa: CASAIPSGGRETQYF
clone_size: -
v_call: TRBV12-3/TRBV12-4
d_call: -
j_call: TRBJ2-5